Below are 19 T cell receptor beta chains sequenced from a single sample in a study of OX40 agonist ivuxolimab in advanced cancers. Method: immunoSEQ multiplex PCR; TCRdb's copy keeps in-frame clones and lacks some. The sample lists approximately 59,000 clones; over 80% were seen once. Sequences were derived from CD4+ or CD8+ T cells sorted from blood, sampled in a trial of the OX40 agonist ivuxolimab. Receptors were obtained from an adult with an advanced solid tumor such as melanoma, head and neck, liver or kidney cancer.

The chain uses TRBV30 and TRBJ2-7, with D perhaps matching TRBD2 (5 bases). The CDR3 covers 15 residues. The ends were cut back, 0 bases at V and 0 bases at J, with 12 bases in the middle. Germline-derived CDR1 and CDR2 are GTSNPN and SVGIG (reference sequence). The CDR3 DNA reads TGTGCCTGGAGTGTTAGCGAGAGGGCCTCCTACGAGCAGTACTTC. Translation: CAWSVSERASYEQYF. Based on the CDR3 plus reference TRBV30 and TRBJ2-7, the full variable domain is SQTIHQWPATLVQPVGSPLSLECTVEGTSNPNLYWYRQAAGRGLQLLFYSVGIGQISSEVPQNLSASRPQDRQFILSSKKLLLSDSGFYLCAWSVSERASYEQYFGPGTRLTVT.

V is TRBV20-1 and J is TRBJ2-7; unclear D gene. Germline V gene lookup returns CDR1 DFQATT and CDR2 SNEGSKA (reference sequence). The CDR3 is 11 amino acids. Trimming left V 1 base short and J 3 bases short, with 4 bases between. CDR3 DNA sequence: TGCAGTGCTAGAGCCCTCTACGAGCAGTACTTC. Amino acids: CSARALYEQYF.

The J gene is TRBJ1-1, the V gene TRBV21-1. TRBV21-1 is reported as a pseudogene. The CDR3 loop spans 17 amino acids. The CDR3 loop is CASILGVRGAHNTEAFF. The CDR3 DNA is TGTGCCAGCATCTTAGGGGTTCGGGGGGCGCATAACACTGAAGCTTTCTTT.

The DNA of the CDR3 is TGTGCCAGCAGCTTGGATCCCACCGAGAACACTGAAGCTTTCTTT. Protein sequence: CASSLDPTENTEAFF. The rearrangement links TRBV5-4 to TRBJ1-1, with D uncertain. CDR1 is SGHNT and CDR2 is YYREEE in the germline V gene (reference sequence). CDR3 length: 15 amino acids. V was shortened by 0 bases and J by 1 base, with 10 bases between the two germline ends.

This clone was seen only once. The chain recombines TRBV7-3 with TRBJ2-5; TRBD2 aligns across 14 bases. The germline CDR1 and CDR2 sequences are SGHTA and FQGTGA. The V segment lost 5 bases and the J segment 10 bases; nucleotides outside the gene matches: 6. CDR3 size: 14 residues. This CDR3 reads CASSPRTSGRIQYF. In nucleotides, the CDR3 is TGTGCCAGCAGCCCGAGGACTAGCGGGAGGATCCAGTACTTC.

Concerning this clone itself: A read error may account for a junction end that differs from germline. For the CDR3, the DNA is TGTGCCAGCAGCCCGAGGGAGCGGGAGACGCAGTACTTC. Its translation: CASSPRERETQYF. The V gene is TRBV6-5, the J gene TRBJ2-5, with 8 bases lining up with TRBD2. The CDR3 consists of 13 residues. Germline CDR1 MNHEY, CDR2 SVGAGI.

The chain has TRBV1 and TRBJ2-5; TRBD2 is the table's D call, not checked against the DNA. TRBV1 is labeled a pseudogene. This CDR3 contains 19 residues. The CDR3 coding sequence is TGCACCAGCAGCCAAGAGGGGGGGACTAGCGGGAGGAGAGAAGAGACCCAGTACTTC. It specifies CTSSQEGGTSGRREETQYF.

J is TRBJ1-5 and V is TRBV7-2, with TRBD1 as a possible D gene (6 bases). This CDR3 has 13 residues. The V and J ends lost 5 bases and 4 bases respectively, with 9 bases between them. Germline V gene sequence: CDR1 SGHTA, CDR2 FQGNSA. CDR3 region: CASSNQGNQPQHF. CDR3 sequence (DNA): TGTGCCAGCAGCAATCAGGGGAATCAGCCCCAGCATTTT. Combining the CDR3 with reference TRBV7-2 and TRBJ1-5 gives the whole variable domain GAGVSQSPSNKVTEKGKDVELRCDPISGHTALYWYRQSLGQGLEFLIYFQGNSAPDKSGLPSDRFSAERTGGSVSTLTIQRTQQEDSAVYLCASSNQGNQPQHFGDGTRLSIL.

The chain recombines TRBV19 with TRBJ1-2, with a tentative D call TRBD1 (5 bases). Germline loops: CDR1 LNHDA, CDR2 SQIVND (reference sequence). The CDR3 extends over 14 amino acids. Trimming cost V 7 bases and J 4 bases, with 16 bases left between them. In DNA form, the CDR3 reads TGTGCCAGTACCAAACAGGACACGAGCTATGGCTACACCTTC. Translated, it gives CASTKQDTSYGYTF.

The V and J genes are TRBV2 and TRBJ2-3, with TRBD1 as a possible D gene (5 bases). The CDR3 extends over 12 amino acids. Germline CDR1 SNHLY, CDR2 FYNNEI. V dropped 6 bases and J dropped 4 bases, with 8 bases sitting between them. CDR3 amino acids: CASSQGPDTQYF. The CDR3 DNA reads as TGTGCCAGCAGCCAGGGTCCAGATACGCAGTATTTT.

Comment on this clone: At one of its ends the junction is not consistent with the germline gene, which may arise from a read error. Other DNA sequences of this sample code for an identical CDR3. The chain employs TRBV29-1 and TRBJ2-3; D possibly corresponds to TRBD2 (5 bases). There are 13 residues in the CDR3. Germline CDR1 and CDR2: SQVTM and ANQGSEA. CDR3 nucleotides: TGTAGCGTTCAGGAGACTAGCACAGATACGCAGTATTTT. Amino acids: CSVQETSTDTQYF.

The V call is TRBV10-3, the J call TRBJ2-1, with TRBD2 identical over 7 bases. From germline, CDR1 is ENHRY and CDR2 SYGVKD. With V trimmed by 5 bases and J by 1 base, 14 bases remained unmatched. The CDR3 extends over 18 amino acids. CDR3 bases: TGTGCCATCAGTCCTAAGGCAAGAGCGGGATTGTCCTACAATGAGCAGTTCTTC. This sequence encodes CAISPKARAGLSYNEQFF.

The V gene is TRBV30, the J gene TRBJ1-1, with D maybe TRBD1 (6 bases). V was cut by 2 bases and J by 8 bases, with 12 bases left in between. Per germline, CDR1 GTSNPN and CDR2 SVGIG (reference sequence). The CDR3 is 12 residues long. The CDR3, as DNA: TGTGCCTGGAGTTTTACAGGGAACGAAGCTTTCTTT. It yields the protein CAWSFTGNEAFF.

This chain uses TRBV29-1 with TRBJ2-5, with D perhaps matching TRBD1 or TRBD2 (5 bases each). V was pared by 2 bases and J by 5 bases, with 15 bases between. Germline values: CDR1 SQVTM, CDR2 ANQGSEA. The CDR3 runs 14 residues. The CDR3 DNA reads TGCAGCGTTGAAAGACGGGGCCTTGGGGAGACCCAGTACTTC. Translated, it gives CSVERRGLGETQYF.

Written as DNA, the CDR3 is TGTGCCAGCAGCTTACAGGGGATGGTCACTGAAGCTTTCTTT. This sequence encodes CASSLQGMVTEAFF. The chain combines TRBV27 with TRBJ1-1, with TRBD1 matching over 7 bases. With V trimmed by 6 bases and J by 4 bases, 8 bases remained unmatched. Looked up from germline, CDR1 is MNHEY and CDR2 is SMNVEV (reference sequence). The CDR3 contains 14 residues.

The CDR3 DNA reads TGTGCCAGCTCAATAGGGAGCTCCTACGAGCAGTACTTC. This codes for CASSIGSSYEQYF. The chain couples TRBV18 to TRBJ2-7; D may be TRBD2 (5 bases). V lost 5 bases, J lost 0 bases, and 8 bases lay in between. This CDR3 has 13 amino acids. In germline, CDR1 is KGHSH, CDR2 LQKENI.

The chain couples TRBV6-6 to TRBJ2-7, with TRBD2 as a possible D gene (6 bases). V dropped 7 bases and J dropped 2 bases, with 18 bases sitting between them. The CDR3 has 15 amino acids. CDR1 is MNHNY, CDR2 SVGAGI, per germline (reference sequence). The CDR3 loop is CASTSRLVPTYEQYF. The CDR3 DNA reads TGTGCCAGCACCTCACGACTAGTCCCGACCTACGAGCAGTACTTC.

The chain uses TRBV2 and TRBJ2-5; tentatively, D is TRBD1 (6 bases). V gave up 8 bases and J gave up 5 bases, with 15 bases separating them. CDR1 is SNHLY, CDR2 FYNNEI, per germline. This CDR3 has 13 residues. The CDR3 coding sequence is TGTGCCAGCGGATGGACAGAAGAGGAGACCCAGTACTTC. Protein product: CASGWTEEETQYF.

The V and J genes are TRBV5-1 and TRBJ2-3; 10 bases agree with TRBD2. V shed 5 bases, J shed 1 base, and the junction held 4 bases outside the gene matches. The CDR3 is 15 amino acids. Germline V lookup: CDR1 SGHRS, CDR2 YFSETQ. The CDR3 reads CASRDGTSGTDTQYF. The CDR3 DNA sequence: TGCGCCAGCAGGGACGGGACTAGCGGCACAGATACGCAGTATTTT. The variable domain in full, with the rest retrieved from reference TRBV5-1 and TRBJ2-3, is KAGVTQTPRYLIKTRGQQVTLSCSPISGHRSVSWYQQTPGQGLQFLFEYFSETQRNKGNFPGRFSGRQFSNSRSEMNVSTLELGDSALYLCASRDGTSGTDTQYFGPGTRLTVL.